The 14 T cell receptor beta chains below were found in one sample sequenced in a study of Ad26.COV2.S vaccination and SARS-CoV-2 variants. Treatment defined: some 19 received Ad26.COV2.S at low or high dose, single or two shots; 5 received placebo; per-sample allocation not given. On day 63 after the first injection, vaccine and placebo recipients gave samples. This table comes from immunoSEQ multiplex PCR, and its TCRdb copy is limited to in-frame clones, with some not included. The sample includes about 350,000 clones, 75% to 90% of them seen just once. Sequenced material: peripheral blood, taken in a trial of Ad26.COV2.S vaccine versus placebo. The receptors here all came from a person between 18 and 59 years old who received the Ad26.COV2.S COVID-19 vaccine or a placebo.

This chain uses TRBV11-1 with TRBJ2-1; 9 bases match TRBD1. The CDR3 loop spans 16 amino acids. The V segment lost 5 bases and the J segment 3 bases; nucleotides outside the gene matches: 8. Germline values: CDR1 SGHAT, CDR2 FQDESV (reference sequence). The CDR3 DNA is TGTGCCAGCAGCCAGACAGGGGGGCCAAACTACAATGAGCAGTTCTTC. Its protein product is CASSQTGGPNYNEQFF.

The DNA of the CDR3 is TGTGCCAGCAGTTTATCCGGGGTGTCTAATTCACCCCTCCACTTT. Translation gives CASSLSGVSNSPLHF. The chain has TRBV27 and TRBJ1-6; D gene ambiguous. V was shortened by 0 bases and J by 6 bases, with 9 bases between the two germline ends. Germline CDR1 MNHEY, CDR2 SMNVEV (reference sequence). The CDR3 sequence is 15 residues long.

The J gene is TRBJ2-5, the V gene TRBV6-2 or TRBV6-3; D remains ambiguous. Deletions cut 5 bases from V and 0 bases from J, with 13 bases between. Germline V gives CDR1 MNHEY, CDR2 SVGEGT. This CDR3 contains 15 residues. The CDR3 sequence is CASSLTMGNQETQYF. DNA for the CDR3: TGTGCCAGCAGTCTCACGATGGGGAACCAAGAGACCCAGTACTTC.

The count of this clone is one. The chain couples TRBV7-7 to TRBJ2-1; 9 bases match TRBD2. CDR1 SSHAT and CDR2 FNYEAQ come from the germline V gene (reference sequence). The length of the CDR3 is 16 residues. The ends lost 5 bases at V and 4 bases at J; junction bases unmatched: 9. The CDR3 region is CASSPAGGGSYNEQFF. The DNA for the CDR3 is TGTGCCAGCAGCCCTGCGGGAGGGGGGTCTTACAATGAGCAGTTCTTC. Based on the CDR3 plus reference TRBV7-7 and TRBJ2-1, the full variable domain is GAGVSQSPRYKVTKRGQDVTLRCDPISSHATLYWYQQALGQGPEFLTYFNYEAQPDKSGLPSDRFSAERPEGSISTLTIQRTEQRDSAMYRCASSPAGGGSYNEQFFGPGTRLTVL.

A few counts support this clone. This rearrangement joins TRBV11-3 to TRBJ2-3; perhaps TRBD1 as D (6 bases). V lost 1 base, J lost 4 bases, and 15 bases lay in between. The CDR3 sequence is 16 residues long. Germline CDR1 reads SGHNT; CDR2 reads YENEEA. CDR3 DNA sequence: TGTGCCAGCAGCTTAGGCGCAACAGGGTCACCAGATACGCAGTATTTT. Its translation is CASSLGATGSPDTQYF.

V and J are TRBV2 and TRBJ2-1; 7 bases line up with TRBD2. CDR3 size: 16 residues. V shed 5 bases and J 5 bases; nucleotides not matched to a gene: 12. Germline V lookup: CDR1 SNHLY, CDR2 FYNNEI. As DNA, the CDR3 is TGTGCCAGCAGTATGGTAGCGGGTCAGTTTCACAATGAGCAGTTCTTC. Its translation is CASSMVAGQFHNEQFF.

The chain links TRBV5-5 to TRBJ1-3; D perhaps matches TRBD1 (6 bases). The CDR3 sequence is 16 residues long. Deletions cut 0 bases from V and 2 bases from J, with 12 bases between. Germline CDR1 reads SGHKS; CDR2 reads YYEKEE (reference sequence). CDR3 protein: CASSLAGAGTGNTIYF. The CDR3 coding sequence is TGTGCCAGCAGCTTGGCAGGGGCGGGCACTGGAAACACCATATATTTT.

The V gene is TRBV5-8, the J gene TRBJ2-1; 7 bases agree with TRBD2. The CDR3 loop spans 15 amino acids. CDR1 and CDR2 (germline): SGHTS, YDEGEE. The trim removed 1 base at V and 5 bases at J, leaving 6 bases unmatched. The CDR3 sequence: CASSLLADYDNEQFF. The DNA of the CDR3 is TGTGCCAGCAGCTTGCTAGCGGACTACGACAATGAGCAGTTCTTC.

This clone was picked up a small number of times. The rearrangement uses TRBV14 and TRBJ2-7; a weak D match, TRBD1 (6 bases). V lost 1 base and J lost 4, with 11 bases in between. Germline loops: CDR1 SGHDN, CDR2 FVKESK. This CDR3 comprises 14 residues. CDR3 loop: CASSQVGRGYEQYF. The CDR3 nucleotides read TGTGCCAGCAGCCAAGTTGGCAGGGGATACGAGCAGTACTTC.

V and J are TRBV4-1 and TRBJ2-5; D not certain. The CDR3 runs to 13 residues. V gave up 2 bases and J gave up 3 bases, with 7 bases separating them. The germline V gene has CDR1 MGHRA and CDR2 YSYEKL. The DNA for the CDR3 is TGCGCCAGCAGCCAAAACGTTGAAGAGACCCAGTACTTC. This encodes CASSQNVEETQYF.

CDR3 region: CASSFRAGSYEQYF. The CDR3 DNA reads as TGTGCCAGCAGTTTCAGGGCTGGTTCCTACGAGCAGTACTTC. This chain links TRBV27 with TRBJ2-7; a possible D gene is TRBD1 (5 bases). CDR1 is MNHEY, CDR2 SMNVEV, per germline (reference sequence). The V end was cut by 3 bases, the J end by 1 base, with 10 bases between. This CDR3 has 14 residues.

The rearrangement uses TRBV5-4 and TRBJ2-5, with 7 bases identical to TRBD1. This CDR3 contains 15 residues. Germline V CDR1 and CDR2: SGHNT, YYREEE (reference sequence). V was pared by 3 bases and J by 1 base, with 6 bases of the junction left unmatched. The CDR3 nucleotides read TGTGCCAGCAGCTCTAAAAGGGACAGCCAAGAGACCCAGTACTTC. Its translation is CASSSKRDSQETQYF.

A word on this clone: Other DNA sequences in this specimen translate into the identical CDR3. This CDR3 reads CASSLNNQPQHF. CDR3 DNA: TGTGCCAGCAGCTTAAATAATCAGCCCCAGCATTTT. V is TRBV7-9 and J is TRBJ1-5; D remains ambiguous. The germline V gene encodes CDR1 SEHNR and CDR2 FQNEAQ (reference sequence). Trimming removed 2 bases from V and 4 bases from J, with 3 bases in between. CDR3 length equals 12 residues.

The chain recombines TRBV6-5 with TRBJ1-2, with 7 positions matching TRBD1. V was pared by 6 bases and J by 8 bases, with 9 bases of the junction left unmatched. Germline loops: CDR1 MNHEY, CDR2 SVGAGI. The CDR3 consists of 13 residues. The CDR3 is CASRSRTGDGYTF. The CDR3 bases are TGTGCCAGCAGATCCCGGACAGGTGACGGCTACACCTTC.